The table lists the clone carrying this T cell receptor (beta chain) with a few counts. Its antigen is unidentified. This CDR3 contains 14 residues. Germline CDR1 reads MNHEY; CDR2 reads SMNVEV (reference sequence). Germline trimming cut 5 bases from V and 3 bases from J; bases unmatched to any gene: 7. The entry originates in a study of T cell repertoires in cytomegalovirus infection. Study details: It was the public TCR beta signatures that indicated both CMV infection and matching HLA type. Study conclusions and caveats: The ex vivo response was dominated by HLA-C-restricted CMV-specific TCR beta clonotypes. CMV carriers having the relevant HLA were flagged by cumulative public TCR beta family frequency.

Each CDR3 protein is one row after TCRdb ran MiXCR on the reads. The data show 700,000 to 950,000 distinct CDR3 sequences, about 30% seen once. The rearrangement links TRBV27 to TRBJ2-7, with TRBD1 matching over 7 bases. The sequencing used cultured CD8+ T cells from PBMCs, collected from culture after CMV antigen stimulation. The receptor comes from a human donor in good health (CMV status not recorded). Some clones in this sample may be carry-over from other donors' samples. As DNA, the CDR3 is TGTGCCAGCAGTCCGACAGGGTCCGGCTACGAGCAGTACTTC. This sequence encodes CASSPTGSGYEQYF.